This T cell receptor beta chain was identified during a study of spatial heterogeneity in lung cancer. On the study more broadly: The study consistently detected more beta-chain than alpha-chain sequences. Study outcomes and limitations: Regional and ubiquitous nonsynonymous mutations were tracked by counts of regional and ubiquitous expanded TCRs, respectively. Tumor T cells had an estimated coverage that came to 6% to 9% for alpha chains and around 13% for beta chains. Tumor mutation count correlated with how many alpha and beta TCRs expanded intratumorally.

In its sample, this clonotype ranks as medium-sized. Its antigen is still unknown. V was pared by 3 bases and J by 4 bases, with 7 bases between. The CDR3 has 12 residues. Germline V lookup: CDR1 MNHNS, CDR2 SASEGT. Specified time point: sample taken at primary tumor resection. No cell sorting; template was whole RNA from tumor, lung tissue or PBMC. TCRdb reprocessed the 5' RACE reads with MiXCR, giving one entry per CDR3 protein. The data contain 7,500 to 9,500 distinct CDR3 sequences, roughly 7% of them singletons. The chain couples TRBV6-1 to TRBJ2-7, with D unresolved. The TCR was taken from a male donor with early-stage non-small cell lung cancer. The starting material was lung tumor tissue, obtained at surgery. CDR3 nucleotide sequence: TGTGCCAGCAGTGATGGACGGTACGAGCAGTACTTC. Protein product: CASSDGRYEQYF.